This record concerns one T cell receptor beta chain sequence. Its cognate antigen is unknown. The sample originates from a study of cytomegalovirus exposure and HLA in healthy donors. Across the study: The study's early data release held around 85 million unique TCRs from HLA-typed donors.

General observations from the study: Later genetic work tied a missense DCLRE1C variant to beta-chain V and J trimming.

With 60 Vbeta and 13 Jbeta primers, the PCR was carried out. Assay used: immunoSEQ multiplex PCR; TCRdb lists only in-frame clones, some missing. This table has 250,000 to 350,000 clones, 75% to 90% appearing once. In germline, CDR1 is MDHEN, CDR2 SYDVKM. There are 18 residues in the CDR3. Unmatched junction bases numbered 18, after V lost 6 bases and J lost 3 bases. The V call is TRBV28, the J call TRBJ2-7; 9 nucleotides line up with TRBD2. This clonotype was sampled from a man in his forties in good health and CMV-seropositive. The sequencing sample was made of PBMCs. DNA for the CDR3: TGTGCCAGCAGAAACAGGGGAATGGCGGTAGCGGGAGTCTACGAGCAGTACTTC. Encoded protein: CASRNRGMAVAGVYEQYF.